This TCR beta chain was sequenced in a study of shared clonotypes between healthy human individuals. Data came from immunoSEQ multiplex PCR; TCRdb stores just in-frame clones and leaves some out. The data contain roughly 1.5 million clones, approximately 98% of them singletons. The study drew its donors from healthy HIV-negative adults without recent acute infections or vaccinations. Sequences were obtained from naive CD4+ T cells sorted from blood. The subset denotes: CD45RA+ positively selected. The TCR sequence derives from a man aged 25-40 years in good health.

This CDR3 reads CASSPDGGAPYEQYF. For the CDR3, the DNA is TGTGCCAGCTCCCCCGACGGAGGGGCGCCCTACGAGCAGTACTTC. V and J are TRBV18 and TRBJ2-7, with TRBD2 as a possible D gene (6 bases). The CDR3 covers 15 residues. The germline V and J ends were trimmed by 6 bases and 2 bases, with 17 bases remaining between them. Germline lookup yields CDR1 KGHSH and CDR2 LQKENI. Filled out from reference TRBV18 and TRBJ2-7, the complete variable domain reads NAGVMQNPRHLVRRRGQEARLRCSPMKGHSHVYWYRQLPEEGLKFMVYLQKENIIDESGMPKERFSAEFPKEGPSILRIQQVVRGDSAAYFCASSPDGGAPYEQYFGPGTRLTVT.